These 17 T cell receptor beta chains came from one sample sequenced in a study of shared clonotypes between healthy human individuals. Clones were read by immunoSEQ multiplex PCR, and TCRdb kept only the in-frame ones, dropping some. The top ten hold roughly 0.13% of the sample, which has a few million clones, more than 80% seen once. The source material was naive CD4+ T cells sorted from blood. Subset here: CD45RA+ positively selected. Source of these receptors: a man aged 18-30 years in good health.

A remark on this clone: Other DNA sequences in this sample translate to the same CDR3. Written as DNA, the CDR3 is TGTGCCTGGAGTGTTGGGGGGAGCTCTGGAAACACCATATATTTT. It yields the protein CAWSVGGSSGNTIYF. The chain recombines TRBV30 with TRBJ1-3, with a possible D match to TRBD1 (5 bases). V dropped 0 bases and J dropped 0 bases, with 9 bases sitting between them. Germline V gene lookup returns CDR1 GTSNPN and CDR2 SVGIG (reference sequence). The CDR3 sequence is 15 residues long.

The chain recombines TRBV27 with TRBJ2-2; no clear D. V was cut by 4 bases and J by 4 bases, with 7 bases left in between. This CDR3 spans 13 amino acids. Germline V gene data show CDR1 as MNHEY and CDR2 as SMNVEV (reference sequence). The chain's CDR3 is CASSSPGTGELFF. The CDR3 DNA reads as TGTGCCAGCAGTTCCCCAGGCACCGGGGAGCTGTTTTTT.

This chain links TRBV5-1 with TRBJ2-1, with a weak D call TRBD1 (6 bases). The CDR3 is 15 residues long. Germline V CDR1 and CDR2: SGHRS, YFSETQ. The V end was cut by 2 bases, the J end by 1 base, with 10 bases between. The CDR3 sequence is CASSLQGVSYNEQFF. The CDR3 DNA follows: TGCGCCAGCAGCTTACAGGGAGTGTCCTACAATGAGCAGTTCTTC.

This clone was observed once. The chain carries TRBV5-5 and TRBJ2-2, with TRBD1 as a possible D gene (5 bases). The V end lost 2 bases, the J end lost 3 bases, and 5 bases lay between the germline ends. This CDR3 is built from 13 residues. Looked up from germline, CDR1 is SGHKS and CDR2 is YYEKEE (reference sequence). The CDR3 DNA follows: TGTGCCAGCAGCTTACAGGACACCGGGGAGCTGTTTTTT. It encodes CASSLQDTGELFF.

Turning to this clone: Additional DNA sequences in this sample encode the identical CDR3. CDR3 sequence reads: CASSISLGYEQYF. CDR3 bases: TGTGCCAGTAGTATCTCTTTAGGCTACGAGCAGTACTTC. The V call is TRBV19, the J call TRBJ2-7; no firm D call. This CDR3 has 13 amino acids. Germline V gene data show CDR1 as LNHDA and CDR2 as SQIVND (reference sequence). The V end lost 3 bases, the J end lost 3 bases, and 9 bases lay between the germline ends.

This chain joins TRBV6-7 and TRBJ1-5; D gene ambiguous. TRBV6-7 qualifies as an ORF whose function is uncertain. The CDR3 contains 20 residues. V dropped 2 bases and J dropped 0 bases, with 23 bases sitting between them. CDR3 in amino acids: CASSYPIQPNLRHSNQPQHF. In DNA, the CDR3 is TGTGCCAGCAGTTACCCCATCCAGCCTAATCTTAGACATAGCAATCAGCCCCAGCATTTT.

Note on this clone: The sample holds other DNA sequences that translate to the same CDR3. V gene TRBV2 combines with J gene TRBJ2-7; D remains unclear. The CDR3 totals 11 residues. Germline V lookup: CDR1 SNHLY, CDR2 FYNNEI. Trimming pared 6 bases from V and 2 bases from J, leaving 5 bases between. The CDR3 nucleotides are TGTGCCAGCAGGCAAACCTACGAGCAGTACTTC. Amino acid sequence: CASRQTYEQYF. The variable domain in full, with the rest retrieved from reference TRBV2 and TRBJ2-7, is EPEVTQTPSHQVTQMGQEVILRCVPISNHLYFYWYRQILGQKVEFLVSFYNNEISEKSEIFDDQFSVERPDGSNFTLKIRSTKLEDSAMYFCASRQTYEQYFGPGTRLTVT.

This clone has a single count. The chain employs TRBV28 and TRBJ1-3; no definite D call. The V end was cut by 8 bases, the J end by 0 bases, with 14 bases between. There are 15 residues in the CDR3. Germline V gene data show CDR1 as MDHEN and CDR2 as SYDVKM. CDR3 residues: CASGEIQFSGNTIYF. For the CDR3, the DNA is TGTGCCAGCGGCGAAATCCAGTTCTCTGGAAACACCATATATTTT.

This sequence joins TRBV9 and TRBJ2-1, with 11 nucleotides matching TRBD2. The J segment lost 1 base and the V segment lost 3 bases, leaving 3 bases of the junction unmatched. This CDR3 contains 16 residues. Germline CDR1 and CDR2: SGDLS and YYNGEE. The CDR3 DNA is TGTGCCAGCAGCGCCCTAGCGGGAGGTTCCTACAATGAGCAGTTCTTC. Translation: CASSALAGGSYNEQFF. The whole variable domain, filled in from reference TRBV9 and TRBJ2-1, reads DSGVTQTPKHLITATGQRVTLRCSPRSGDLSVYWYQQSLDQGLQFLIQYYNGEERAKGNILERFSAQQFPDLHSELNLSSLELGDSALYFCASSALAGGSYNEQFFGPGTRLTVL.

The rearrangement uses TRBV27 and TRBJ1-2; D remains ambiguous. The CDR3 totals 12 residues. Looked up from germline, CDR1 is MNHEY and CDR2 is SMNVEV (reference sequence). Trimming shortened V by 8 bases and J by 4 bases, and 11 bases separated the two germline ends. CDR3 protein: CASLPGPYGYTF. The CDR3 DNA reads TGTGCCAGCCTCCCGGGCCCCTATGGCTACACCTTC.

V and J are TRBV2 and TRBJ2-2, with D unclear. The germline V and J ends were trimmed by 6 bases and 0 bases, with 11 bases remaining between them. The CDR3 is 15 residues long. Germline V gene sequence: CDR1 SNHLY, CDR2 FYNNEI. CDR3 coding DNA: TGTGCCAGCAGCCCGGTCCTCGCGAACACCGGGGAGCTGTTTTTT. Protein: CASSPVLANTGELFF.

V and J are TRBV4-2 and TRBJ1-2, with 7 bases aligning to TRBD1. The junction had 3 bases not matched to a gene; V was cut back by 3 bases and J by 2 bases. Per the germline V gene, CDR1 is LGHNA and CDR2 is YNFKEQ. CDR3 size: 14 residues. CDR3 amino acids: CASSQGTANYGYTF. In DNA, the CDR3 is TGTGCCAGCAGCCAGGGGACAGCAAACTATGGCTACACCTTC.

The chain joins TRBV6-1 to TRBJ2-7; 10 bases line up with TRBD2. Germline lookup yields CDR1 MNHNS and CDR2 SASEGT. The CDR3 contains 14 residues. V shed 7 bases and J 7 bases; nucleotides not matched to a gene: 10. CDR3 loop: CASTRASGGREQYF. The CDR3, as DNA: TGTGCCAGCACTAGGGCTAGCGGGGGCCGGGAGCAGTACTTC.

The CDR3 loop reads CASSLLQGYEQYF. Here the CDR3 DNA reads TGCGCCAGCAGCTTACTACAGGGCTACGAGCAGTACTTC. The chain recombines TRBV5-1 with TRBJ2-7; a possible D gene is TRBD1 (6 bases). V lost 2 bases to trimming and J lost 3 bases, with 9 bases between them. Looked up from germline, CDR1 is SGHRS and CDR2 is YFSETQ. This CDR3 spans 13 amino acids.

This clone showed up just a few times. The chain uses TRBV18 and TRBJ1-5; TRBD1 is a possible D gene (5 bases). Germline V gene sequence: CDR1 KGHSH, CDR2 LQKENI. Trimming pared 3 bases from V and 4 bases from J, leaving 22 bases between. The CDR3 contains 18 residues. Written as DNA, the CDR3 is TGTGCCAGCTCACCGCGGGGCTTAAGGGGACCGGGGAATCAGCCCCAGCATTTT. Translation gives CASSPRGLRGPGNQPQHF.

The chain carries TRBV7-8 and TRBJ1-1; D remains unclear. Between the trimmed V and J ends, which lost 1 base and 1 base, there was a span of 7 bases. CDR3 length: 14 amino acids. Germline loops: CDR1 SGHVS, CDR2 FQNEAQ. The CDR3 protein is CASSLGSWNTEAFF. The CDR3 DNA reads as TGTGCCAGCAGCTTAGGGTCGTGGAACACTGAAGCTTTCTTT.

The gene calls are TRBV7-2 and TRBJ1-1; 7 bases align to TRBD1. Trimming removed 5 bases from V and 1 base from J; junction bases left unmatched: 7. Germline V lookup: CDR1 SGHTA, CDR2 FQGNSA. This CDR3 has 15 amino acids. CDR3 in DNA: TGTGCCAGCAGCCCAGCGGGACAGTCGAACACTGAAGCTTTCTTT. This translates into CASSPAGQSNTEAFF. Combining the CDR3 with reference TRBV7-2 and TRBJ1-1 gives the whole variable domain GAGVSQSPSNKVTEKGKDVELRCDPISGHTALYWYRQSLGQGLEFLIYFQGNSAPDKSGLPSDRFSAERTGGSVSTLTIQRTQQEDSAVYLCASSPAGQSNTEAFFGQGTRLTVV.